Below, 31 T cell receptor beta chains from the same sample are listed, as sequenced in a study of OX40 agonist ivuxolimab in advanced cancers. Some clones are missing from TCRdb's copy, which holds only in-frame ones; the method was immunoSEQ multiplex PCR. The data show 80,000 or so clones, roughly 85% seen once. The sample was CD4+ or CD8+ T cells sorted from blood, taken in a trial of the OX40 agonist ivuxolimab. The receptors originated from an adult with an advanced solid tumor such as melanoma, head and neck, liver or kidney cancer.

This chain uses TRBV6-6 with TRBJ2-1; unclear D gene. V was trimmed by 8 bases and J by 6 bases, leaving 8 bases between them. Germline CDR1 is MNHNY and CDR2 is SVGAGI (reference sequence). This CDR3 has 11 amino acids. The CDR3 region has the DNA TGTGCCAGCGGAAACAGCAATGAGCAGTTCTTC. Translating it yields CASGNSNEQFF.

This clone has a single count. The chain employs TRBV11-2 and TRBJ2-7, with D perhaps matching TRBD1 (6 bases). CDR1 is SGHAT and CDR2 is FQNNGV in the germline V gene. V shed 6 bases and J shed 0 bases, with 12 bases lying between them. The CDR3 is 14 amino acids. The CDR3 spells CASRSDRSSYEQYF. DNA of the CDR3: TGTGCCAGCAGATCCGACAGGAGCTCCTACGAGCAGTACTTC.

This chain uses TRBV15 with TRBJ1-5, with 7 positions matching TRBD1. CDR3 length: 15 residues. Germline loops: CDR1 LNHNV, CDR2 YYDKDF (reference sequence). Germline trimming cut 3 bases from V and 6 bases from J; bases unmatched to any gene: 8. CDR3 in amino acids: CATSRETGAAQPQHF. In DNA, the CDR3 is TGTGCCACCAGCAGGGAAACAGGGGCTGCTCAGCCCCAGCATTTT.

The gene calls are TRBV6-5 and TRBJ1-2; 8 nucleotides line up with TRBD1. There are 15 residues in the CDR3. V gave up 6 bases and J gave up 0 bases; unmatched junction bases: 6. Germline V gene lookup returns CDR1 MNHEY and CDR2 SVGAGI. DNA of the CDR3: TGTGCCAGCAGGAAATTACAGGGGGCTAACTATGGCTACACCTTC. This gives the protein CASRKLQGANYGYTF.

The rearrangement links TRBV10-3 to TRBJ2-1; 16 bases agree with TRBD2. V trimming: 0 bases; J trimming: 7 bases; junction bases outside the gene matches: 12. The CDR3 spans 20 residues. Germline values: CDR1 ENHRY, CDR2 SYGVKD. CDR3 loop: CAISESGGGGLAGGRNEQFF. CDR3 in DNA: TGTGCCATCAGTGAGTCTGGGGGAGGGGGACTAGCGGGAGGGCGTAATGAGCAGTTCTTC.

This clone was seen more than once but under ten times. The chain is built from TRBV29-1 and TRBJ2-6, with D possibly TRBD1 on 5 matching bases. The CDR3 contains 14 residues. Trimming took off 6 bases at V and 0 bases at J, with 9 bases between the two ends. Germline CDR1 is SQVTM and CDR2 is ANQGSEA. For the CDR3, the DNA is TGCAGCGTAATTGACAGCTCTGGGGCCAACGTCCTGACTTTC. This codes for CSVIDSSGANVLTF.

The chain employs TRBV5-1 and TRBJ2-5, with unresolved D. V was cut by 2 bases and J by 5 bases, with 13 bases left in between. The germline V gene encodes CDR1 SGHRS and CDR2 YFSETQ. CDR3 size: 14 residues. CDR3 sequence reads: CASSFQDTGETQYF. In DNA form, the CDR3 reads TGCGCCAGCAGCTTCCAGGATACTGGGGAGACCCAGTACTTC.

The chain recombines TRBV4-3 with TRBJ2-1; 8 nucleotides agree with TRBD2. This CDR3 comprises 16 residues. Trimming at V came to 0 bases and at J to 4 bases, leaving 5 bases not matched to a gene. CDR1 and CDR2 (germline): LGHNA, YSLEER. The CDR3 here is CASSQDRSGGYNEQFF. The CDR3 DNA is TGCGCCAGCAGCCAAGATAGAAGCGGGGGTTACAATGAGCAGTTCTTC.

This chain links TRBV18 with TRBJ1-4, with 9 bases fitting TRBD1. Germline CDR1 is KGHSH and CDR2 is LQKENI. Trimming took 3 bases from V and 6 from J; bases not matched to a gene: 8. The CDR3 is 16 residues long. This chain's CDR3 is CASSPPWWTGDEKLFF. In DNA form, the CDR3 reads TGTGCCAGCTCACCCCCGTGGTGGACAGGGGATGAAAAACTGTTTTTT.

This clone was seen once. This chain's CDR3 is CAWSGWGNQPQHF. The CDR3 bases are TGTGCCTGGAGTGGGTGGGGCAATCAGCCCCAGCATTTT. This rearrangement joins TRBV30 to TRBJ1-5; D uncertain. Germline V gene lookup returns CDR1 GTSNPN and CDR2 SVGIG (reference sequence). CDR3 size: 13 residues. Trimming pared 1 base from V and 2 bases from J, leaving 6 bases between. The full variable domain, its missing parts supplied by reference TRBV30 and TRBJ1-5, is SQTIHQWPATLVQPVGSPLSLECTVEGTSNPNLYWYRQAAGRGLQLLFYSVGIGQISSEVPQNLSASRPQDRQFILSSKKLLLSDSGFYLCAWSGWGNQPQHFGDGTRLSIL.

This chain joins TRBV6-5 and TRBJ2-1, with 10 positions matching TRBD2. This CDR3 has 14 residues. Looked up from germline, CDR1 is MNHEY and CDR2 is SVGAGI. V gave up 8 bases and J gave up 7 bases; unmatched junction bases: 8. The CDR3 protein is CASGGTSARNEQFF. CDR3 DNA sequence: TGTGCCAGCGGCGGGACTAGCGCCAGAAATGAGCAGTTCTTC.

The CDR3 reads CASSQDGAHNQPQHF. In DNA form, the CDR3 reads TGTGCCAGCAGCCAAGATGGGGCCCACAATCAGCCCCAGCATTTT. This sequence joins TRBV4-2 and TRBJ1-5; D is perhaps TRBD1 (5 bases). The CDR3 consists of 15 residues. Germline values: CDR1 LGHNA, CDR2 YNFKEQ. V was clipped by 0 bases and J by 3 bases, with 9 bases between them.

This clone was recorded once. CDR3 DNA: TGCAGCGTTGAAGATCGGGGACGGTCTTCGGGCTACACCTTC. Its translation is CSVEDRGRSSGYTF. The chain combines TRBV29-1 with TRBJ1-2; a weak D match, TRBD1 (5 bases). The CDR3 runs 14 residues. Germline CDR1 is SQVTM and CDR2 is ANQGSEA. The germline V and J ends were trimmed by 0 bases and 8 bases, with 16 bases remaining between them.

The rearrangement joins TRBV4-1 to TRBJ2-7; D is ambiguous. The CDR3 is 15 residues long. The germline V gene has CDR1 MGHRA and CDR2 YSYEKL. Trimming left V 0 bases short and J 3 bases short, with 12 bases between. The CDR3 region has the DNA TGCGCCAGCAGCCAAGAAGCCAGAATAGGCTACGAGCAGTACTTC. Amino acids: CASSQEARIGYEQYF.

This rearrangement joins TRBV2 to TRBJ1-5, with a possible D match to TRBD1 (5 bases). This CDR3 is 14 amino acids long. Trimming left V 6 bases short and J 6 bases short, with 15 bases between. Germline V lookup: CDR1 SNHLY, CDR2 FYNNEI. The CDR3: CASRAGGAGQPQHF. Here the CDR3 DNA reads TGTGCCAGCAGAGCAGGAGGGGCGGGTCAGCCCCAGCATTTT.

V usage is TRBV19 and J usage is TRBJ1-2; D is ambiguous. The germline V and J ends were trimmed by 10 bases and 2 bases, with 8 bases remaining between them. The CDR3 runs to 11 residues. The V gene's germline CDR1 is LNHDA and CDR2 SQIVND (reference sequence). CDR3 sequence: CATEENYGYTF. For the CDR3, the DNA is TGTGCCACAGAGGAGAACTATGGCTACACCTTC.

The chain carries TRBV29-1 and TRBJ1-1; D unclear. Germline V lookup: CDR1 SQVTM, CDR2 ANQGSEA. The CDR3 loop spans 13 amino acids. Deletions cut 4 bases from V and 0 bases from J, with 9 bases between. CDR3 sequence: CSVVAGMNTEAFF. For the CDR3, the DNA is TGCAGCGTTGTAGCGGGGATGAACACTGAAGCTTTCTTT.

The chain links TRBV25-1 to TRBJ1-4; D possibly corresponds to TRBD1 (5 bases). The germline V and J ends were trimmed by 8 bases and 7 bases, with 17 bases remaining between them. The CDR3 spans 14 residues. Germline V lookup: CDR1 MGHDK, CDR2 SYGVNS. CDR3 sequence: CASGSYQTGEKLFF. In DNA form, the CDR3 reads TGTGCCAGCGGTAGCTATCAAACAGGTGAAAAACTGTTTTTT.

The chain links TRBV5-1 to TRBJ2-1; D is uncertain. The CDR3 has 14 amino acids. The V end was cut by 0 bases, the J end by 3 bases, with 7 bases between. Per germline, CDR1 SGHRS and CDR2 YFSETQ. The CDR3 DNA reads TGCGCCAGCAGCTTGGATCGAAGCTACAATGAGCAGTTCTTC. Protein: CASSLDRSYNEQFF. The variable domain in full, completed from reference TRBV5-1 and TRBJ2-1, reads KAGVTQTPRYLIKTRGQQVTLSCSPISGHRSVSWYQQTPGQGLQFLFEYFSETQRNKGNFPGRFSGRQFSNSRSEMNVSTLELGDSALYLCASSLDRSYNEQFFGPGTRLTVL.

The chain uses TRBV18 and TRBJ1-2; unclear D gene. CDR1 and CDR2 (germline): KGHSH, LQKENI. V lost 2 bases and J lost 4, with 11 bases in between. The CDR3 sequence is 14 residues long. In DNA form, the CDR3 reads TGTGCCAGCTCACCAGTGGAGGGTGGCTATGGCTACACCTTC. Translation gives CASSPVEGGYGYTF.

V gene TRBV7-9 combines with J gene TRBJ2-7, with D unclear. Trimming pared 3 bases from V and 3 bases from J, leaving 15 bases between. The CDR3 covers 15 residues. From germline, CDR1 is SEHNR and CDR2 FQNEAQ (reference sequence). This CDR3 is CASSFDADFFYEQYF. The CDR3 bases are TGTGCCAGCAGCTTTGACGCGGATTTTTTCTACGAGCAGTACTTC.

The rearrangement joins TRBV30 to TRBJ1-4, with D possibly TRBD1 on 5 matching bases. The V gene's germline CDR1 is GTSNPN and CDR2 SVGIG (reference sequence). This CDR3 has 15 amino acids. The V end was cut by 2 bases, the J end by 8 bases, with 18 bases between. CDR3 amino acids: CAWSFRRDPREKLFF. DNA of the CDR3: TGTGCCTGGAGTTTTCGCCGGGACCCCAGAGAAAAACTGTTTTTT.

The chain uses TRBV4-1 and TRBJ2-2, with D perhaps TRBD1 (5 bases). V was trimmed by 0 bases and J by 4 bases, leaving 15 bases between them. The CDR3 extends over 17 amino acids. CDR1 MGHRA and CDR2 YSYEKL come from the germline V gene. CDR3 loop: CASSQDPRELGTGELFF. In DNA form, the CDR3 reads TGCGCCAGCAGCCAAGACCCCAGGGAACTTGGCACCGGGGAGCTGTTTTTT.

V and J are TRBV25-1 and TRBJ2-5, with D maybe TRBD2 (5 bases). CDR3 size: 11 residues. With 4 bases removed from V and 10 bases from J, the gap between germline ends came to 10 bases. Germline CDR1 is MGHDK and CDR2 is SYGVNS. The CDR3: CASSALGDQYF. The CDR3 DNA reads TGTGCCAGCAGTGCGCTCGGGGACCAGTACTTC.

The chain couples TRBV6-1 to TRBJ2-3; 7 bases line up with TRBD1. Germline V lookup: CDR1 MNHNS, CDR2 SASEGT. V was clipped by 2 bases and J by 2 bases; unmatched bases: 4. The CDR3 runs to 15 residues. CDR3 nucleotide sequence: TGTGCCAGCAGTGAAAGGACAGGATACACAGATACGCAGTATTTT. This translates into CASSERTGYTDTQYF.

The chain uses TRBV10-3 and TRBJ1-3, with D possibly matching TRBD1 (6 bases). The length of the CDR3 is 13 residues. Germline V lookup: CDR1 ENHRY, CDR2 SYGVKD. Trimming stripped 7 bases from V and 8 bases from J, with 15 bases between. CDR3 residues: CAIIAQGTDTIYF. The CDR3, as DNA: TGTGCCATCATAGCGCAGGGGACGGACACCATATATTTT.

The chain links TRBV7-3 to TRBJ1-1; D may be TRBD1 (5 bases). V lost 1 base, J lost 7 bases, and 19 bases lay in between. CDR3 size: 16 residues. Germline loops: CDR1 SGHTA, CDR2 FQGTGA. The CDR3 loop reads CASSLISIGNGGEAFF. Written as DNA, the CDR3 is TGTGCCAGCAGCTTAATTTCTATTGGTAATGGGGGTGAAGCTTTCTTT.

The chain uses TRBV5-1 and TRBJ2-2; D perhaps matches TRBD1 (6 bases). Per germline, CDR1 SGHRS and CDR2 YFSETQ. V was pared by 4 bases and J by 3 bases, with 13 bases between. The CDR3 covers 15 residues. The CDR3 loop is CASSRQGTDTGELFF. In nucleotides, the CDR3 is TGCGCCAGCAGCCGCCAGGGGACGGACACCGGGGAGCTGTTTTTT. The complete variable domain, with remaining parts taken from reference TRBV5-1 and TRBJ2-2, reads KAGVTQTPRYLIKTRGQQVTLSCSPISGHRSVSWYQQTPGQGLQFLFEYFSETQRNKGNFPGRFSGRQFSNSRSEMNVSTLELGDSALYLCASSRQGTDTGELFFGEGSRLTVL.

As regards this clone: The junction departs from the called germline gene at one end, perhaps through a read error. The rearrangement joins TRBV19 to TRBJ1-3; D gene ambiguous. The CDR3 totals 15 residues. Germline V lookup: CDR1 LNHDA, CDR2 SQIVND (reference sequence). CDR3 nucleotides: TGTGCCAGTACCCTAGGCGGCAACATCGGAAGCACCATATATTTT. As protein: CASTLGGNIGSTIYF. Full variable domain (outside the CDR3, taken from reference TRBV19 and TRBJ1-3): DGGITQSPKYLFRKEGQNVTLSCEQNLNHDAMYWYRQDPGQGLRLIYYSQIVNDFQKGDIAEGYSVSREKKESFPLTVTSAQKNPTAFYLCASTLGGNIGSTIYFGEGSWLTVV.

This sequence joins TRBV10-1 and TRBJ2-5, with 7 bases matching TRBD1. The germline V gene has CDR1 WNHNN and CDR2 SYGVQD (reference sequence). The CDR3 consists of 17 residues. V was pared by 2 bases and J by 3 bases, with 12 bases of the junction left unmatched. This chain's CDR3 is CASSETGVRFTEETQYF. CDR3 sequence (DNA): TGCGCCAGCAGTGAGACAGGGGTAAGGTTCACGGAAGAGACCCAGTACTTC.

CDR3 nucleotides: TGCGCCAGCAGCTTGGGGGGGATGATGGAGCAGTACTTC. It encodes CASSLGGMMEQYF. The chain uses TRBV5-1 and TRBJ2-7; the D call may be TRBD1 or TRBD2 (5 bases each). The V gene lost 0 bases and the J gene lost 7 bases, with 11 bases spanning the gap. This CDR3 contains 13 residues. The germline V gene encodes CDR1 SGHRS and CDR2 YFSETQ.